A single sample is the source of the 17 T cell receptor beta chains below, sequenced in a study of blood T cell repertoires in COVID-19. Sequencing used immunoSEQ multiplex PCR; TCRdb keeps in-frame clones, though not all of them. Of hundreds of thousands of clones listed, about 90% are singletons. The material sequenced was PBMCs or T cells enriched from blood (not recorded which). The receptors come from a man aged 40-55 years in a cohort exposed to, infected with or recovered from COVID-19 (not recorded which).

This chain joins TRBV6-5 and TRBJ1-1; TRBD1 agrees at 9 bases. Germline CDR1 is MNHEY and CDR2 is SVGAGI. This CDR3 region has 16 residues. The junction had 16 bases not matched to a gene; V was cut back by 4 bases and J by 10 bases. CDR3 nucleotides: TGTGCCAGCAGTTCCCGTCAGACAGGGGGAATTAAAGGAGCTTTCTTT. Translating it yields CASSSRQTGGIKGAFF.

The chain couples TRBV19 to TRBJ2-1; the match to TRBD2 covers 11 bases. Germline V gives CDR1 LNHDA, CDR2 SQIVND (reference sequence). The CDR3 extends over 16 amino acids. V trimming: 1 base; J trimming: 8 bases; junction bases outside the gene matches: 7. The DNA for the CDR3 is TGTGCCAGTAGTATAGGTTGGCTAGCGGGAGGTGATGAGCAGTTCTTC. Residues: CASSIGWLAGGDEQFF.

The rearrangement joins TRBV19 to TRBJ2-5; 12 nucleotides line up with TRBD2. Looked up from germline, CDR1 is LNHDA and CDR2 is SQIVND (reference sequence). The CDR3 has 16 amino acids. With 5 bases clipped from V and 9 bases from J, the junction kept 13 bases outside the gene matches. CDR3 nucleotides: TGTGCCAGTAGTGCCCCTAGCGGGAGGGACACGGTGGCCCAGTACTTC. Protein product: CASSAPSGRDTVAQYF.

J is TRBJ1-2 and V is TRBV10-3; D might be TRBD1 (5 bases). Between the trimmed V and J ends, which lost 2 bases and 11 bases, there was a span of 9 bases. The CDR3 has 11 amino acids. Germline V gene sequence: CDR1 ENHRY, CDR2 SYGVKD. The chain's CDR3 is CAISEDSLYTF. The CDR3 DNA reads as TGTGCCATCAGTGAGGACAGCCTATACACCTTC.

This chain connects TRBV7-2 to TRBJ1-5, with a possible D match to TRBD1 (5 bases). Germline lookup yields CDR1 SGHTA and CDR2 FQGNSA. CDR3 length: 13 amino acids. V lost 2 bases and J 7 bases, leaving 9 bases between the germline ends. CDR3 protein: CASSLSGIQPQHF. In nucleotides, the CDR3 is TGTGCCAGCAGCTTATCAGGGATCCAGCCCCAGCATTTT.

V and J are TRBV24-1 and TRBJ1-1; 7 bases align to TRBD1. The V gene's germline CDR1 is KGHDR and CDR2 SFDVKD. J lost 1 base, V lost 10 bases, and 5 bases had no gene match. The CDR3 spans 13 residues. CDR3 sequence: CATSNRGNTEAFF. DNA of the CDR3: TGTGCCACGTCGAACAGGGGGAACACTGAAGCTTTCTTT.

In its sample, this clone was seen once. This chain links TRBV11-2 with TRBJ1-4; TRBD1 matches 9 bases. After removal of 5 bases from V and 0 bases from J, the junction contained 10 bases not matched to a gene. CDR3 length: 18 residues. The germline V gene encodes CDR1 SGHAT and CDR2 FQNNGV. As DNA, the CDR3 is TGTGCCAGCAGCAGGGGACAGGGAGGGGCTTCAACTAATGAAAAACTGTTTTTT. Amino acid sequence: CASSRGQGGASTNEKLFF.

As to this clone: Other DNA variants within this sample encode the same CDR3. The V and J genes are TRBV11-2 and TRBJ1-1; maybe TRBD1 (5 bases). The CDR3 length is 13 residues. The germline CDR1 and CDR2 sequences are SGHAT and FQNNGV. V shed 5 bases and J shed 2 bases, with 9 bases lying between them. The CDR3 here is CASSRDSNTEAFF. In DNA form, the CDR3 reads TGTGCCAGCAGCCGTGACAGTAACACTGAAGCTTTCTTT.

The rearrangement uses TRBV5-4 and TRBJ1-1; 12 nucleotides line up with TRBD1. The CDR3 covers 15 residues. The V and J ends lost 4 bases and 4 bases, in that order; junction bases with no gene match: 5. Germline CDR1 and CDR2: SGHNT and YYREEE (reference sequence). The CDR3: CASSKGQGAVTEAFF. The CDR3 DNA is TGTGCCAGCAGCAAGGGACAGGGGGCGGTCACTGAAGCTTTCTTT.

The rearrangement links TRBV29-1 to TRBJ1-1; TRBD1 matches at 8 bases. Germline CDR1 SQVTM, CDR2 ANQGSEA. The CDR3 consists of 14 residues. V shed 2 bases and J 4 bases; nucleotides not matched to a gene: 6. CDR3 bases: TGCAGCGTTGAATTTTGGACAGGGACCACTGAAGCTTTCTTT. Translation gives CSVEFWTGTTEAFF.

The chain combines TRBV19 with TRBJ2-3, with a possible D match to TRBD2 (6 bases). Trimming shortened V by 5 bases and J by 4 bases, and 16 bases separated the two germline ends. Per the germline V gene, CDR1 is LNHDA and CDR2 is SQIVND (reference sequence). The CDR3 is 15 amino acids. The CDR3 protein is CASSLLTGAPDTQYF. CDR3 coding DNA: TGTGCCAGTAGTCTGCTGACGGGAGCCCCAGATACGCAGTATTTT.

The chain uses TRBV19 and TRBJ1-1, with D possibly matching TRBD1 (5 bases). The V gene lost 3 bases and the J gene lost 1 base, with 12 bases spanning the gap. Germline CDR1 LNHDA, CDR2 SQIVND (reference sequence). The CDR3 spans 15 residues. CDR3 bases: TGTGCCAGTAGTATTTGGGCCGGGGGGAACACTGAAGCTTTCTTT. Protein product: CASSIWAGGNTEAFF.

V gene TRBV5-1 combines with J gene TRBJ1-1, with TRBD1 matching over 12 bases. The germline gives CDR1 SGHRS, CDR2 YFSETQ. The CDR3 has 16 amino acids. With V trimmed by 5 bases and J by 0 bases, 5 bases remained unmatched. The CDR3 sequence is CASRGQGALMNTEAFF. The CDR3 DNA is TGCGCCAGCAGGGGACAGGGGGCTCTCATGAACACTGAAGCTTTCTTT.

In nucleotides, the CDR3 is TGTGCCAGCAGTTATGGGGGACAGGTCTACGAGCAGTACTTC. Protein product: CASSYGGQVYEQYF. V is TRBV6-6 and J is TRBJ2-7; 8 bases line up with TRBD1. The V gene's germline CDR1 is MNHNY and CDR2 SVGAGI (reference sequence). The CDR3 is 14 residues long. Losses at the gene ends were 3 bases for V and 3 bases for J; bases not matched to a gene: 4.

The chain links TRBV6-5 to TRBJ1-2; D is uncertain. The germline V gene encodes CDR1 MNHEY and CDR2 SVGAGI. The CDR3 contains 14 residues. The germline V and J ends were trimmed by 7 bases and 2 bases, with 14 bases remaining between them. CDR3 nucleotide sequence: TGTGCCAGCATTCCAGGCAGGTTAAACTATGGCTACACCTTC. Amino acid sequence: CASIPGRLNYGYTF.

The chain carries TRBV4-1 and TRBJ2-2, with D possibly being TRBD1 (6 bases). CDR1 MGHRA and CDR2 YSYEKL come from the germline V gene. V lost 0 bases and J lost 5, with 13 bases in between. The CDR3 spans 16 residues. In DNA form, the CDR3 reads TGCGCCAGCAGCCAAGATACAGGGAGTATTACCGGGGAGCTGTTTTTT. It codes for CASSQDTGSITGELFF.

In its sample, this clone was seen a few times. The chain uses TRBV19 and TRBJ1-2; 7 nucleotides align to TRBD1. Per the germline V gene, CDR1 is LNHDA and CDR2 is SQIVND (reference sequence). The CDR3 length is 16 residues. With V trimmed by 5 bases and J by 0 bases, 9 bases remained unmatched. CDR3 in amino acids: CASSYPGQQSNYGYTF. DNA of the CDR3: TGTGCCAGTAGTTATCCGGGACAGCAGTCTAACTATGGCTACACCTTC. The full variable domain, its missing parts supplied by reference TRBV19 and TRBJ1-2, is DGGITQSPKYLFRKEGQNVTLSCEQNLNHDAMYWYRQDPGQGLRLIYYSQIVNDFQKGDIAEGYSVSREKKESFPLTVTSAQKNPTAFYLCASSYPGQQSNYGYTFGSGTRLTVV.